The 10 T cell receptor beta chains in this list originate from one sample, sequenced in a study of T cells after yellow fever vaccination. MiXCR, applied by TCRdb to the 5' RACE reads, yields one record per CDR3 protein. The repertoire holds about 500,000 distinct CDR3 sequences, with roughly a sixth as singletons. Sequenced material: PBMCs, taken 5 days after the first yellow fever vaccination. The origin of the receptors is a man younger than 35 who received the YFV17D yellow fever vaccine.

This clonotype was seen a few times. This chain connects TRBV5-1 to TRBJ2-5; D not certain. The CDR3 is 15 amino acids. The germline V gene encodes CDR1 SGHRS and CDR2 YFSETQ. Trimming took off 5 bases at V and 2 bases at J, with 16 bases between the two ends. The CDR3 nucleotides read TGCGCCAGCAGTTCGACCGTGGGGATACAAGAGACCCAGTACTTC. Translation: CASSSTVGIQETQYF.

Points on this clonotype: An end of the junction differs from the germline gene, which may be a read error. Here the CDR3 reads CASSFGTGENQPQHF. The CDR3 bases are TGTGCTAGCAGCTTTGGGACAGGGGAGAATCAGCCCCAGCATTTT. The V and J genes are TRBV5-5 and TRBJ1-5; 10 bases map to TRBD1. The germline V gene encodes CDR1 SGHKS and CDR2 YYEKEE (reference sequence). The CDR3 sequence is 15 residues long.

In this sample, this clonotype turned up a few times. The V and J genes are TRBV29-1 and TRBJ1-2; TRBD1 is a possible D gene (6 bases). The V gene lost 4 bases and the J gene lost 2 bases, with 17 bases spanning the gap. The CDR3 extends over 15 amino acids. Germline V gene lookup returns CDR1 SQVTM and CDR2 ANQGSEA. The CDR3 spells CSVVARDTLNYGYTF. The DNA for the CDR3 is TGCAGCGTTGTAGCCAGGGACACTCTAAACTATGGCTACACCTTC.

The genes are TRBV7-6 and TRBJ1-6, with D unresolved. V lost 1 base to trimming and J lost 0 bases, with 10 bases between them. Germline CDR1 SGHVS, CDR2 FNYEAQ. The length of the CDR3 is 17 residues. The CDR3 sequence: CASSLGSQSSYNSPLHF. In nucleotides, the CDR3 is TGTGCCAGCAGCTTAGGGTCACAGAGCTCCTATAATTCACCCCTCCACTTT.

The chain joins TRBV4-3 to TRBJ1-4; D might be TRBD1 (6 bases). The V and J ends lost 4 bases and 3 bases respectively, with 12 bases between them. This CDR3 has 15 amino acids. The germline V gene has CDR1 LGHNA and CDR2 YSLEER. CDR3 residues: CASSRAEGANEKLFF. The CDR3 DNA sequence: TGCGCCAGCAGCCGGGCAGAGGGGGCTAATGAAAAACTGTTTTTT.

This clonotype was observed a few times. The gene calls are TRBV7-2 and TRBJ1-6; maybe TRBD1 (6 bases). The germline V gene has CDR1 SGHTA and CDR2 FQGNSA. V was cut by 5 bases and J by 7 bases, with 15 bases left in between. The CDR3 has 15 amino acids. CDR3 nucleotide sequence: TGTGCCAGCAGCCCTAACCGAAGGGGGAATTCACCCCTCCACTTT. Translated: CASSPNRRGNSPLHF.

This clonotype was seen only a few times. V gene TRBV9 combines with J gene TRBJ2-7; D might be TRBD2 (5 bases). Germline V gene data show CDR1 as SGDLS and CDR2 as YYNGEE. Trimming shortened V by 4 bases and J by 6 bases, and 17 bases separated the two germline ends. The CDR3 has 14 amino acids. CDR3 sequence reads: CASSPTTEGAEQYV. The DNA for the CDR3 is TGTGCCAGCAGCCCCACGACCGAGGGAGCCGAGCAGTACGTC.

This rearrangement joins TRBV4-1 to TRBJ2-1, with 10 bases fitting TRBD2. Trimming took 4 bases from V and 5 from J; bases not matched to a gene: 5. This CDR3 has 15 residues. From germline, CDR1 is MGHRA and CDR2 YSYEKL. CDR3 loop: CASSPNSGGHNEQFF. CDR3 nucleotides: TGCGCCAGCAGCCCGAATAGCGGGGGGCACAATGAGCAGTTCTTC.

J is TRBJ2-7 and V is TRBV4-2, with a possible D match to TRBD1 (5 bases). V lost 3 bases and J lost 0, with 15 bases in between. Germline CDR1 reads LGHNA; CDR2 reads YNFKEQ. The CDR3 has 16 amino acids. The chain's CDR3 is CASSHPLDSLSYEQYF. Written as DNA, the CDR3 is TGTGCCAGCAGCCACCCCTTAGACAGTCTCTCCTACGAGCAGTACTTC.

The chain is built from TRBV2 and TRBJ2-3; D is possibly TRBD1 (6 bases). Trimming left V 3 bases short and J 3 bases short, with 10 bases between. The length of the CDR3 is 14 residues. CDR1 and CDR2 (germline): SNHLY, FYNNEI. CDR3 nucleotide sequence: TGTGCCAGCAGTGAGGCAAGGGGGACAGATACGCAGTATTTT. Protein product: CASSEARGTDTQYF.